This T cell receptor (beta chain) derives from a study of blood T cells in healthy people across ages. Study-wide points: Expanded clonotype changes were possibly confounded by unknown donor CMV status. Roughly linear declines in TCR beta diversity per million T cells occurred with age. When set beside aged donors, long-lived donors presented more naive CD4+ cells and higher diversity.

Note on this clonotype: The antigen remains unidentified.

A J-beta primer mix and a sample-barcoded 5' primer were used in a second PCR of about 6 to 12 cycles. Every cDNA molecule carried a tag from a template-switch adaptor bearing 12 random nucleotides. TCRdb re-derived calls from the 5' RACE reads in MiXCR, one entry per CDR3 protein. The sample comprises 1.5 million to 2 million distinct CDR3 sequences, 28% of which are singletons, and over 7% rests with the top ten. The germline V gene has CDR1 SQVTM and CDR2 ANQGSEA. This CDR3 has 12 residues. V lost 7 bases to trimming and J lost 5 bases; unmatched junction nucleotides: 3. The rearrangement joins TRBV29-1 to TRBJ2-1; 9 bases agree with TRBD1. The TCR comes from a young woman in good health. Specimen: blood. Here the CDR3 DNA reads TGCAGCGCCTGGACAGGGGACAATGAGCAGTTCTTC. Translation gives CSAWTGDNEQFF.